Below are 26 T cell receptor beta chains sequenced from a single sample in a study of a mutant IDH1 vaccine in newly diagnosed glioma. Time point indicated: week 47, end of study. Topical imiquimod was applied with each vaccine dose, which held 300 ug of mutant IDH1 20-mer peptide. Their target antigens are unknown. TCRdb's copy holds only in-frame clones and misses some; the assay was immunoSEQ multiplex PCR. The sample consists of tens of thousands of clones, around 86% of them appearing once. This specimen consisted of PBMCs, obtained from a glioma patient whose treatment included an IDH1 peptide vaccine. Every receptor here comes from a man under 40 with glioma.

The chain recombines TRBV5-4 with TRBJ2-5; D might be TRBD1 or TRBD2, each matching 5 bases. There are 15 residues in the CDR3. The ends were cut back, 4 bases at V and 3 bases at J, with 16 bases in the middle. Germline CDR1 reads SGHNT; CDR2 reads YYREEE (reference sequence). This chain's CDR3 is CASSPGPLFKETQYF. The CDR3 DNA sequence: TGTGCCAGCAGCCCGGGACCCCTATTCAAAGAGACCCAGTACTTC.

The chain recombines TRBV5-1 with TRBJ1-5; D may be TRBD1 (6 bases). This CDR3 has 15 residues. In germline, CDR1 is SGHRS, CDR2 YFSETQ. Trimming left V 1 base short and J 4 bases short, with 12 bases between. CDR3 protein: CASSLFPDSNQPQHF. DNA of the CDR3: TGCGCCAGCAGCTTGTTCCCGGACAGTAATCAGCCCCAGCATTTT.

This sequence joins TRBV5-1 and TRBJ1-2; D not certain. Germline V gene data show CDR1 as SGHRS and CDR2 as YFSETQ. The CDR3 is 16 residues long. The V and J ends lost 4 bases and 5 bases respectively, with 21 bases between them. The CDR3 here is CASSPAGQRKGYGYTF. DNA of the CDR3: TGCGCCAGCAGCCCCGCCGGCCAAAGAAAAGGATATGGCTACACCTTC.

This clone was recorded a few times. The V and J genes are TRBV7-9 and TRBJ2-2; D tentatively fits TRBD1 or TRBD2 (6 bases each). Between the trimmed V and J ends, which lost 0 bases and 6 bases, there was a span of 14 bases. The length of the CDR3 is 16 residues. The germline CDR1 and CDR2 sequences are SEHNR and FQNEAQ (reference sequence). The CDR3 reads CASSLAGGLRAGELFF. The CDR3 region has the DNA TGTGCCAGCAGCTTAGCTGGGGGGCTCCGGGCCGGGGAGCTGTTTTTT.

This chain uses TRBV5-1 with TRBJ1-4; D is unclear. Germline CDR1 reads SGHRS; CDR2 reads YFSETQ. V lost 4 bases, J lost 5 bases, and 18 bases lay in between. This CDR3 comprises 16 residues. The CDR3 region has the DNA TGCGCCAGCAGCAGGGATGGTGGCAGACTCAATGAAAAACTGTTTTTT. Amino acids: CASSRDGGRLNEKLFF.

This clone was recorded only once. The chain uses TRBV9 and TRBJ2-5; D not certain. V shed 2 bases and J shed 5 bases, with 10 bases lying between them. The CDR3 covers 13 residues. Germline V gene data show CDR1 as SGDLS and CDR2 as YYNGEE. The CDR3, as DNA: TGTGCCAGCAGCGTTAGCCTAGTGGAGACCCAGTACTTC. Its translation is CASSVSLVETQYF.

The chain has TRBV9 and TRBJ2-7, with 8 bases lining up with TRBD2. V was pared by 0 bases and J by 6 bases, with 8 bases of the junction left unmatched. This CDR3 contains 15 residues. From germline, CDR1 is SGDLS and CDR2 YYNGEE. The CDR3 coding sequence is TGTGCCAGCAGCGTAGCGGTCGGGGGGGCCTCCGAGCAGTACTTC. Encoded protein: CASSVAVGGASEQYF. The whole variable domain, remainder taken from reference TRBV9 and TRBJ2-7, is DSGVTQTPKHLITATGQRVTLRCSPRSGDLSVYWYQQSLDQGLQFLIQYYNGEERAKGNILERFSAQQFPDLHSELNLSSLELGDSALYFCASSVAVGGASEQYFGPGTRLTVT.

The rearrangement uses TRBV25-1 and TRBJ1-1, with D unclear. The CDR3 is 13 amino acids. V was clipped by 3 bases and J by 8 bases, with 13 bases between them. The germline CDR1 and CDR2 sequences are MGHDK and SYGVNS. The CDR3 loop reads CASSEDLAGEAFF. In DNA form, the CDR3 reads TGTGCCAGCAGTGAGGATTTGGCGGGGGAAGCTTTCTTT.

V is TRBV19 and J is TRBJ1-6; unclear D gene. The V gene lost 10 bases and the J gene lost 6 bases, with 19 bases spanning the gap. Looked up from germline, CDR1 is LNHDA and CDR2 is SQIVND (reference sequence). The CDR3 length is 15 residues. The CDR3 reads CATRPSAGLNSPLHF. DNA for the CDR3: TGTGCCACCCGACCCTCCGCTGGTCTTAATTCACCCCTCCACTTT.

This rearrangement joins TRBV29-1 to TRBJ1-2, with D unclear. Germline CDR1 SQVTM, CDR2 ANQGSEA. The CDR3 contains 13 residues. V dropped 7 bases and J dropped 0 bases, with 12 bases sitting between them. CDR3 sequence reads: CSGVLTSNYGYTF. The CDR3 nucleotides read TGCAGCGGTGTGTTGACCTCTAACTATGGCTACACCTTC.

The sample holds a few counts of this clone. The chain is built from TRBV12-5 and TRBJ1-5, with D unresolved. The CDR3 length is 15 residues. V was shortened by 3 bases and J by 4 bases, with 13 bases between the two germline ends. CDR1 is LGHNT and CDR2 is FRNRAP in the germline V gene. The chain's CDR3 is CASGFFGVGNQPQHF. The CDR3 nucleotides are TGTGCTAGTGGTTTTTTTGGGGTTGGGAATCAGCCCCAGCATTTT. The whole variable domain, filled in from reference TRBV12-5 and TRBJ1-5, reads DARVTQTPRHKVTEMGQEVTMRCQPILGHNTVFWYRQTMMQGLELLAYFRNRAPLDDSGMPKDRFSAEMPDATLATLKIQPSEPRDSAVYFCASGFFGVGNQPQHFGDGTRLSIL.

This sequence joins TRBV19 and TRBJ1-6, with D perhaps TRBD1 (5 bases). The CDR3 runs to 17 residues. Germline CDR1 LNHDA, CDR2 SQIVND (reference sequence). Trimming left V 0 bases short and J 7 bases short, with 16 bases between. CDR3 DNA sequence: TGTGCCAGTAGTATAGATCTATCAACAGGCATGAATTCACCCCTCCACTTT. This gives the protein CASSIDLSTGMNSPLHF.

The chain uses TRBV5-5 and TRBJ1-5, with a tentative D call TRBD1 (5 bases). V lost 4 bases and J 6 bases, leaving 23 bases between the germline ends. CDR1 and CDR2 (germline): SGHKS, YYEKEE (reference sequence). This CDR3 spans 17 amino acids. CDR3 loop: CASSPQPYRQGSQPQHF. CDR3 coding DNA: TGTGCCAGCAGCCCCCAGCCTTATAGGCAGGGAAGTCAGCCCCAGCATTTT.

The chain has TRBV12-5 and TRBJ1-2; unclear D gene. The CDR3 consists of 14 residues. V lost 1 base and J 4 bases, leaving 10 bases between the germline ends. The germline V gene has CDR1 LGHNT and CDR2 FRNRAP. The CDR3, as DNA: TGTGCTAGTGGTTTGGCCTTGGGCCCCTATGGCTACACCTTC. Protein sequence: CASGLALGPYGYTF.

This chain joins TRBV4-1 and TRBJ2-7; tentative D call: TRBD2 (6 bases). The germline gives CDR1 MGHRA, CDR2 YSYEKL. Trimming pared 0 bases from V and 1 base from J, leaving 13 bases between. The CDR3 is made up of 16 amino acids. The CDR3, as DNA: TGCGCCAGCAGCCAAGAATATGGGGGGTCGTCCTACGAGCAGTACTTC. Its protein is CASSQEYGGSSYEQYF.

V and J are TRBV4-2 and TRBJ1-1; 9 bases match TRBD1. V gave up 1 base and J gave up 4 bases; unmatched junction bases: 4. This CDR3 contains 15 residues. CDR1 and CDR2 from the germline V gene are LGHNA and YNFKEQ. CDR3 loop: CASSQAGTGITEAFF. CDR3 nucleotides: TGTGCCAGCAGCCAAGCGGGGACAGGGATCACTGAAGCTTTCTTT.

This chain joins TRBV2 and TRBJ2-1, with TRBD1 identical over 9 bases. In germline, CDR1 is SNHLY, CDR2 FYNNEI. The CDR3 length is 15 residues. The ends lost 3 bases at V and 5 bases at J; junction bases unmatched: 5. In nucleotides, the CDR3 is TGTGCCAGCAGTGATGGGACAGGGATCGACAATGAGCAGTTCTTC. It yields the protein CASSDGTGIDNEQFF.

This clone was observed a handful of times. The DNA of the CDR3 is TGTGCCAGCAGATGGACAGGGGGCGCCAGGGAGACCCAGTACTTC. Its translation: CASRWTGGARETQYF. The genes are TRBV5-8 and TRBJ2-5; 11 bases map to TRBD1. The CDR3 contains 15 residues. CDR1 is SGHTS and CDR2 is YDEGEE in the germline V gene. Losses at the gene ends were 5 bases for V and 5 bases for J; bases not matched to a gene: 8.

The CDR3 coding sequence is TGCGCCAGCAGCTTGTCAGGGATCACTGAAGCTTTCTTT. Protein sequence: CASSLSGITEAFF. V usage is TRBV5-1 and J usage is TRBJ1-1, with D possibly being TRBD1 (5 bases). V dropped 1 base and J dropped 4 bases, with 8 bases sitting between them. The germline CDR1 and CDR2 sequences are SGHRS and YFSETQ. This CDR3 region has 13 residues.

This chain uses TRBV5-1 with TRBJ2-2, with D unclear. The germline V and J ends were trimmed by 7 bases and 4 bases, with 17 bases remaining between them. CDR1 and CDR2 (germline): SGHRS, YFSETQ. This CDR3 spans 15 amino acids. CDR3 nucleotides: TGCGCCAGCGAATTGGTTGCAGGTAGCACCGGGGAGCTGTTTTTT. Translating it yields CASELVAGSTGELFF. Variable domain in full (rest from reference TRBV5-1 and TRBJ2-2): KAGVTQTPRYLIKTRGQQVTLSCSPISGHRSVSWYQQTPGQGLQFLFEYFSETQRNKGNFPGRFSGRQFSNSRSEMNVSTLELGDSALYLCASELVAGSTGELFFGEGSRLTVL.

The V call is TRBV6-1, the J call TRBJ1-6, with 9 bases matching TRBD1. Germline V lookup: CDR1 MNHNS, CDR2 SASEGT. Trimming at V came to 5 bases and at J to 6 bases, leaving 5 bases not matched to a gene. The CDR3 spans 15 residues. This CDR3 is CASSSGTGFNSPLHF. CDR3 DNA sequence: TGTGCCAGCAGTTCTGGGACAGGGTTTAATTCACCCCTCCACTTT.

The CDR3 spells CASSQEAGWHTEAFF. CDR3 DNA sequence: TGTGCCAGCAGCCAAGAGGCAGGTTGGCACACTGAAGCTTTCTTT. The chain combines TRBV14 with TRBJ1-1; D not resolved. This CDR3 comprises 15 residues. The V end lost 0 bases, the J end lost 3 bases, and 11 bases lay between the germline ends. Germline CDR1 and CDR2: SGHDN and FVKESK.

DNA of the CDR3: TGCGCCAGCAGCCTAGGACAGGGAACCTATGGCTACACCTTC. As protein: CASSLGQGTYGYTF. The chain employs TRBV5-1 and TRBJ1-2; TRBD1 agrees at 8 bases. Germline V gene sequence: CDR1 SGHRS, CDR2 YFSETQ. The length of the CDR3 is 14 residues. J gave up 4 bases and V 4 bases, and 6 bases lay outside the gene matches.

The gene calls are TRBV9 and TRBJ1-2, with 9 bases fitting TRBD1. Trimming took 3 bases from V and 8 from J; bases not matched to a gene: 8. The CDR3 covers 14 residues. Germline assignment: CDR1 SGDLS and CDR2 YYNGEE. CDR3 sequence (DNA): TGTGCCAGCAGCGCAAATACCGGGACAGGGGGCTACACCTTC. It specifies CASSANTGTGGYTF.

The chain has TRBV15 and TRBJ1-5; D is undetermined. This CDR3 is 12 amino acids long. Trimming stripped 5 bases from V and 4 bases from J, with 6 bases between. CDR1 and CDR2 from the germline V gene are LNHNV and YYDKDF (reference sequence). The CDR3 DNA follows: TGTGCCACCAGCGAGGGAAATCAGCCCCAGCATTTT. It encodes CATSEGNQPQHF.

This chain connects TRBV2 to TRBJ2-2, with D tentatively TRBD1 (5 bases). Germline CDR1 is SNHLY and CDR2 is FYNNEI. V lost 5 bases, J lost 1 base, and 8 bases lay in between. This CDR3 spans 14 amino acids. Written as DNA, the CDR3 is TGTGCCAGCAGTTATGACAGGAACACCGGGGAGCTGTTTTTT. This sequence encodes CASSYDRNTGELFF. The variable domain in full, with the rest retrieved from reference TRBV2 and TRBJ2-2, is EPEVTQTPSHQVTQMGQEVILRCVPISNHLYFYWYRQILGQKVEFLVSFYNNEISEKSEIFDDQFSVERPDGSNFTLKIRSTKLEDSAMYFCASSYDRNTGELFFGEGSRLTVL.